Each of the 31 T cell receptor beta chains below was sequenced from the same sample in a study of identical twins. TCRdb re-called the 5' RACE reads through MiXCR, storing one row per CDR3 protein. This table has roughly 710,000 distinct CDR3 sequences, roughly 6% appearing once. Sequenced: naive T cells sorted from blood. The receptors shown here come from a man between 18 and 35 years old in good health.

J is TRBJ2-7 and V is TRBV6-5; D may be TRBD2 (5 bases). CDR1 MNHEY and CDR2 SVGAGI come from the germline V gene. CDR3 size: 15 residues. V was trimmed by 0 bases and J by 1 base, leaving 10 bases between them. The CDR3 DNA sequence: TGTGCCAGCAGTTACTCGAAAGGAGGTTCCTACGAGCAGTACTTC. Translating it yields CASSYSKGGSYEQYF.

The chain couples TRBV19 to TRBJ1-4; no definite D call. Trimming took 8 bases from V and 10 from J, leaving 14 bases between them. Looked up from germline, CDR1 is LNHDA and CDR2 is SQIVND (reference sequence). The CDR3 runs to 12 residues. In DNA, the CDR3 is TGTGCCAGTTACCGGCCCTCGGGAAAACTGTTTTTT. It specifies CASYRPSGKLFF.

This clonotype appeared a few times. V gene TRBV27 combines with J gene TRBJ1-5, with D maybe TRBD1 (6 bases). The germline CDR1 and CDR2 sequences are MNHEY and SMNVEV (reference sequence). This CDR3 is built from 15 residues. Trimming shortened V by 2 bases and J by 4 bases, and 12 bases separated the two germline ends. CDR3 bases: TGTGCCAGCAGTTTAGGGGGGGCAGAGAATCAGCCCCAGCATTTT. Translation gives CASSLGGAENQPQHF.

The V gene is TRBV27, the J gene TRBJ2-7, with TRBD1 matching 10 bases. Germline V gene data show CDR1 as MNHEY and CDR2 as SMNVEV (reference sequence). CDR3 length equals 15 residues. The V segment lost 6 bases and the J segment 3 bases; nucleotides outside the gene matches: 8. CDR3 sequence reads: CASSPGTGDFYEQYV. The CDR3 DNA reads TGTGCCAGCAGCCCCGGGACAGGGGATTTCTACGAGCAGTACGTC.

The V gene is TRBV7-6, the J gene TRBJ2-2; 11 bases align to TRBD2. J was trimmed by 7 bases and V by 5 bases; bases with no gene match: 3. CDR3 size: 14 residues. Looked up from germline, CDR1 is SGHVS and CDR2 is FNYEAQ. This CDR3 is CASSLTSGIGELFF. DNA for the CDR3: TGTGCCAGCAGCCTGACTAGCGGGATCGGGGAGCTGTTTTTT.

V is TRBV2 and J is TRBJ2-1, with TRBD1 matching over 10 bases. In germline, CDR1 is SNHLY, CDR2 FYNNEI. This CDR3 region has 16 residues. The V and J ends lost 2 bases and 8 bases, in that order; junction bases with no gene match: 9. The CDR3 nucleotides are TGTGCCAGCAGTGAAATGGGTGGACAGGGGGTCGATGAGCAGTTCTTC. Translation: CASSEMGGQGVDEQFF.

The table lists this clonotype with a few counts. The CDR3 is CASSPPDSRQPQHF. CDR3 nucleotide sequence: TGTGCCAGCTCACCACCTGACAGTCGTCAGCCCCAGCATTTT. The genes are TRBV18 and TRBJ1-5; tentative D call: TRBD1 (5 bases). This CDR3 contains 14 residues. V lost 0 bases and J 6 bases, leaving 9 bases between the germline ends. Germline CDR1 is KGHSH and CDR2 is LQKENI.

This chain connects TRBV5-1 to TRBJ1-4; D gene uncertain. CDR3 length: 13 residues. Germline-derived CDR1 and CDR2 are SGHRS and YFSETQ. V lost 4 bases and J 3 bases, leaving 7 bases between the germline ends. CDR3 loop: CASSGRPNEKLFF. The CDR3, as DNA: TGCGCCAGCAGCGGACGGCCTAATGAAAAACTGTTTTTT.

About this clonotype: Since no conserved phenylalanine or tryptophan closes the CDR3, a read error is the likely cause. V gene TRBV7-9 combines with J gene TRBJ2-1, with a tentative D call TRBD2 (7 bases). Trimming shortened V by 0 bases and J by 7 bases, and 10 bases separated the two germline ends. This CDR3 spans 14 amino acids. Germline V gene sequence: CDR1 SEHNR, CDR2 FQNEAQ (reference sequence). The CDR3 protein is CASSLAGGGNEQFY. Here the CDR3 DNA reads TGTGCCAGCAGCTTAGCGGGAGGGGGGAATGAGCAGTTCTAC.

This chain joins TRBV27 and TRBJ2-2; D uncertain. This CDR3 comprises 17 residues. The ends were cut back, 7 bases at V and 3 bases at J, with 21 bases in the middle. Germline CDR1 and CDR2: MNHEY and SMNVEV (reference sequence). This CDR3 reads CASTLLGGNAYTGELFF. For the CDR3, the DNA is TGTGCCAGCACCCTCCTAGGCGGAAACGCCTACACCGGGGAGCTGTTTTTT.

This clonotype was seen many times. This chain joins TRBV12-3 or TRBV12-4 and TRBJ1-2; D unresolved. The V gene lost 3 bases and the J gene lost 1 base, with 6 bases spanning the gap. The CDR3 covers 13 residues. In DNA form, the CDR3 reads TGTGCCAGCAGTTTGGAGAGTAACTATGGCTACACCTTC. This codes for CASSLESNYGYTF.

This clonotype was recorded a few times. The chain links TRBV5-1 to TRBJ1-1; perhaps TRBD1 as D (5 bases). Germline V CDR1 and CDR2: SGHRS, YFSETQ. V was cut by 0 bases and J by 0 bases, with 9 bases left in between. CDR3 length: 15 amino acids. The CDR3 bases are TGCGCCAGCAGCTTGGAGTCAGGGATGAACACTGAAGCTTTCTTT. Amino acids: CASSLESGMNTEAFF.

This clonotype has at least ten counts. CDR3 sequence reads: CASGAATGELFF. CDR3 sequence (DNA): TGTGCCTCGGGCGCGGCCACCGGGGAGCTGTTTTTT. V and J are TRBV10-3 and TRBJ2-2; no reliable D call. The V gene's germline CDR1 is ENHRY and CDR2 SYGVKD. The CDR3 is 12 amino acids. The V end was cut by 11 bases, the J end by 4 bases, with 11 bases between.

The table lists this clonotype with a few counts. The chain carries TRBV7-9 and TRBJ1-1; TRBD1 matches 9 bases. The CDR3 has 17 amino acids. Germline assignment: CDR1 SEHNR and CDR2 FQNEAQ (reference sequence). With V trimmed by 4 bases and J by 1 base, 10 bases remained unmatched. This CDR3 reads CASSWAVGTGWNTEAFF. The CDR3, as DNA: TGTGCCAGCAGCTGGGCCGTTGGGACAGGGTGGAACACTGAAGCTTTCTTT. Full variable domain (missing parts from reference TRBV7-9 and TRBJ1-1): DTGVSQNPRHKITKRGQNVTFRCDPISEHNRLYWYRQTLGQGPEFLTYFQNEAQLEKSRLLSDRFSAERPKGSFSTLEIQRTEQGDSAMYLCASSWAVGTGWNTEAFFGQGTRLTVV.

This clonotype showed up many times. One end of the junction fails to match germline, which may point to a read error. The V and J genes are TRBV4-2 and TRBJ1-5; D ambiguous. Germline V CDR1 and CDR2: LGHNA, YNFKEQ. The CDR3 totals 15 residues. The CDR3 coding sequence is TGTGCCAGCAACCAAGATGGTGGCCAACGGCAGCCCCAGCATTTT. This sequence encodes CASNQDGGQRQPQHF.

This clonotype was detected a few times. The V call is TRBV29-1, the J call TRBJ2-3; D assignment may be TRBD1 or TRBD2 (5 bases each). From germline, CDR1 is SQVTM and CDR2 ANQGSEA. Trimming pared 7 bases from V and 2 bases from J, leaving 16 bases between. The CDR3 has 14 residues. The DNA of the CDR3 is TGCAGCGCAATTCCCGGGACCCCCACAGATACGCAGTATTTT. It codes for CSAIPGTPTDTQYF.

This chain connects TRBV19 to TRBJ2-7; a possible D gene is TRBD1 (6 bases). CDR1 and CDR2 from the germline V gene are LNHDA and SQIVND (reference sequence). V was clipped by 4 bases and J by 3 bases, with 13 bases between them. The CDR3 consists of 14 residues. CDR3 residues: CASSRRQDRYEQYF. The CDR3 DNA sequence: TGTGCCAGTAGTAGACGACAGGATCGCTACGAGCAGTACTTC. The full variable domain, completed using reference TRBV19 and TRBJ2-7, is DGGITQSPKYLFRKEGQNVTLSCEQNLNHDAMYWYRQDPGQGLRLIYYSQIVNDFQKGDIAEGYSVSREKKESFPLTVTSAQKNPTAFYLCASSRRQDRYEQYFGPGTRLTVT.

This clonotype showed up many times. This sequence joins TRBV10-3 and TRBJ2-3, with 7 bases aligning to TRBD1. Germline CDR1 is ENHRY and CDR2 is SYGVKD. CDR3 size: 15 residues. J was trimmed by 5 bases and V by 3 bases; bases with no gene match: 8. Here the CDR3 DNA reads TGTGCCATCAGTGACCGGACAGGTTCGAAAGATACGCAGTATTTT. Translating it yields CAISDRTGSKDTQYF.

This clonotype has a count of ten or more. The DNA of the CDR3 is TGCGCCAGCAGCCAAGATCGCACCCTGAACACTGAAGCTTTCTTT. Its protein is CASSQDRTLNTEAFF. J is TRBJ1-1 and V is TRBV4-1; the D is unclear. The CDR3 spans 15 residues. Looked up from germline, CDR1 is MGHRA and CDR2 is YSYEKL. Trimming stripped 0 bases from V and 0 bases from J, with 8 bases between.

This clonotype was seen repeatedly, ten times or more. The rearrangement joins TRBV7-2 to TRBJ1-1, with D uncertain. This CDR3 region has 13 residues. Trimming took off 4 bases at V and 5 bases at J, with 11 bases between the two ends. Germline lookup yields CDR1 SGHTA and CDR2 FQGNSA. The CDR3 sequence: CASSYTSGTEAFF. As DNA, the CDR3 is TGTGCCAGCAGCTACACGTCTGGGACTGAAGCTTTCTTT. The variable domain in full, with the rest retrieved from reference TRBV7-2 and TRBJ1-1, is GAGVSQSPSNKVTEKGKDVELRCDPISGHTALYWYRQSLGQGLEFLIYFQGNSAPDKSGLPSDRFSAERTGGSVSTLTIQRTQQEDSAVYLCASSYTSGTEAFFGQGTRLTVV.

In its sample, this clonotype was seen a few times. The chain combines TRBV2 with TRBJ2-3; D is tentatively TRBD1 or TRBD2 (6 bases each). This CDR3 spans 17 amino acids. Trimming cost V 0 bases and J 6 bases, with 19 bases left between them. Germline V CDR1 and CDR2: SNHLY, FYNNEI. DNA for the CDR3: TGTGCCAGCAGTGAAGCGCTTCGACGCGGAGGGGGGGATACGCAGTATTTT. It yields the protein CASSEALRRGGGDTQYF. Complete variable domain (other parts from reference TRBV2 and TRBJ2-3): EPEVTQTPSHQVTQMGQEVILRCVPISNHLYFYWYRQILGQKVEFLVSFYNNEISEKSEIFDDQFSVERPDGSNFTLKIRSTKLEDSAMYFCASSEALRRGGGDTQYFGPGTRLTVL.

This chain joins TRBV29-1 and TRBJ2-1; 13 nucleotides agree with TRBD2. The germline gives CDR1 SQVTM, CDR2 ANQGSEA. The CDR3 length is 14 residues. Unmatched junction bases numbered 2, after V lost 1 base and J lost 8 bases. CDR3 sequence: CSVEGLAGGDEQFF. In nucleotides, the CDR3 is TGCAGCGTTGAAGGACTAGCGGGAGGCGATGAGCAGTTCTTC.

This clonotype has at least ten counts. J is TRBJ2-5 and V is TRBV11-2; 13 bases align to TRBD2. The CDR3 length is 15 residues. Germline V gene lookup returns CDR1 SGHAT and CDR2 FQNNGV. V lost 5 bases, J lost 3 bases, and 3 bases stayed unmatched. CDR3 protein: CASSRTSGSKETQYF. The DNA of the CDR3 is TGTGCCAGCAGCCGGACTAGCGGGAGCAAAGAGACCCAGTACTTC. The full variable domain, with the rest looked up from reference TRBV11-2 and TRBJ2-5, is EAGVAQSPRYKIIEKRQSVAFWCNPISGHATLYWYQQILGQGPKLLIQFQNNGVVDDSQLPKDRFSAERLKGVDSTLKIQPAKLEDSAVYLCASSRTSGSKETQYFGPGTRLLVL.

This clonotype has at least ten counts. The V gene is TRBV28, the J gene TRBJ2-5; no definite D call. The CDR3 loop spans 11 amino acids. Germline assignment: CDR1 MDHEN and CDR2 SYDVKM. V shed 6 bases and J shed 3 bases, with 5 bases lying between them. DNA for the CDR3: TGTGCCAGCAGAACTGAAGAGACCCAGTACTTC. This encodes CASRTEETQYF.

CDR3 in amino acids: CASSLVPTSSYNEQFF. The CDR3 DNA reads as TGTGCCAGCAGCTTGGTTCCTACAAGCTCCTACAATGAGCAGTTCTTC. The chain carries TRBV5-5 and TRBJ2-1; no clear D. The germline V and J ends were trimmed by 0 bases and 0 bases, with 10 bases remaining between them. Germline values: CDR1 SGHKS, CDR2 YYEKEE (reference sequence). CDR3 size: 16 residues.

The chain couples TRBV11-1 to TRBJ2-3; 10 nucleotides match TRBD2. Losses at the gene ends were 1 base for V and 2 bases for J; bases not matched to a gene: 12. Per germline, CDR1 SGHAT and CDR2 FQDESV (reference sequence). The CDR3 is made up of 19 amino acids. The CDR3 bases are TGTGCCAGCAGCTTAGTGAGTAGCGGGAGGATACAGAACACAGATACGCAGTATTTT. Protein: CASSLVSSGRIQNTDTQYF.

This clonotype was found a few times. This chain links TRBV12-3 or TRBV12-4 with TRBJ2-3; D may be TRBD2 (5 bases). Trimming left V 3 bases short and J 5 bases short, with 24 bases between. CDR3 length: 18 residues. The CDR3 DNA follows: TGTGCCAGCAGTTTGATAGCGCGGCTAGCAGATTGGGAAGATACGCAGTATTTT. Its translation: CASSLIARLADWEDTQYF.

This clonotype was seen at least ten times. J is TRBJ2-1 and V is TRBV29-1; tentative D call: TRBD1 (6 bases). The CDR3 is 14 amino acids. Per germline, CDR1 SQVTM and CDR2 ANQGSEA. With 4 bases removed from V and 9 bases from J, the gap between germline ends came to 19 bases. This CDR3 reads CSVAPLGARSEQFF. In DNA, the CDR3 is TGCAGCGTTGCTCCTCTGGGGGCGCGGAGTGAGCAGTTCTTC.

The gene calls are TRBV28 and TRBJ2-2, with 7 bases that match TRBD1. The junction had 3 bases not matched to a gene; V was cut back by 4 bases and J by 1 base. This CDR3 has 15 amino acids. CDR1 is MDHEN, CDR2 SYDVKM, per germline. CDR3 sequence (DNA): TGTGCCAGCAGTTCGGACAGGCTGAACACCGGGGAGCTGTTTTTT. This codes for CASSSDRLNTGELFF.

This clonotype was picked up a small number of times. The CDR3 DNA follows: TGTGCCAGCAGCCAACGGACTCGTCCCCCTACGGATGAGCAGTTCTTC. Translating gives CASSQRTRPPTDEQFF. The chain uses TRBV4-2 and TRBJ2-1, with a tentative D call TRBD2 (5 bases). Germline-derived CDR1 and CDR2 are LGHNA and YNFKEQ. V was trimmed by 2 bases and J by 8 bases, leaving 19 bases between them. This CDR3 region has 16 residues.

This clonotype was detected ten times or more. The rearrangement uses TRBV20-1 and TRBJ2-1, with D perhaps matching TRBD2 (5 bases). Germline-derived CDR1 and CDR2 are DFQATT and SNEGSKA (reference sequence). The length of the CDR3 is 14 residues. Trimming removed 3 bases at V and 3 bases at J, with 12 bases between. The CDR3 loop is CSASEGVGYNEQFF. CDR3 nucleotide sequence: TGCAGTGCTAGTGAGGGAGTAGGCTACAATGAGCAGTTCTTC.